Listed here are 24 T cell receptor beta chains from one sample, sequenced in a study of Ad26.COV2.S vaccination and SARS-CoV-2 variants. Treatment reported: 19 received Ad26.COV2.S at low or high dose, single or two shots; about 5 received placebo; per-sample allocation not given. All samples were drawn on day 63, counting from the first vaccine or placebo injection. Repertoires were generated with immunoSEQ multiplex PCR, while TCRdb's copy carries only in-frame clones and drops some. The data contain almost 400,000 clones, about 89% of them seen just once; the ten biggest clones take up under 2%. The sequencing here drew on peripheral blood, taken in a trial of Ad26.COV2.S vaccine versus placebo. These receptors all come from a person between 18 and 59 years old who received the Ad26.COV2.S COVID-19 vaccine or a placebo.

The chain has TRBV11-2 and TRBJ2-7; 7 nucleotides agree with TRBD1. CDR3 length: 12 residues. CDR1 and CDR2 (germline): SGHAT, FQNNGV. V lost 6 bases and J lost 4; bases outside the gene matches: 3. The CDR3 nucleotides are TGTGCCAGCAGAGAACAGGGGTACGAGCAGTACTTC. Its protein is CASREQGYEQYF.

The rearrangement links TRBV30 to TRBJ2-5, with 9 bases that match TRBD1. There are 12 residues in the CDR3. V lost 5 bases, J lost 4 bases, and 2 bases stayed unmatched. The germline CDR1 and CDR2 sequences are GTSNPN and SVGIG (reference sequence). The CDR3 here is CAWGQGLETQYF. The CDR3 bases are TGTGCCTGGGGACAGGGGCTAGAGACCCAGTACTTC.

The gene calls are TRBV11-2 and TRBJ2-1; the D gene is possibly TRBD2 (5 bases). The germline V and J ends were trimmed by 4 bases and 0 bases, with 7 bases remaining between them. This CDR3 has 14 amino acids. The germline CDR1 and CDR2 sequences are SGHAT and FQNNGV. The CDR3 loop reads CASSSGSSYNEQFF. In DNA, the CDR3 is TGTGCCAGCAGCTCTGGGAGCTCCTACAATGAGCAGTTCTTC. Full variable domain (remainder filled in from reference TRBV11-2 and TRBJ2-1): EAGVAQSPRYKIIEKRQSVAFWCNPISGHATLYWYQQILGQGPKLLIQFQNNGVVDDSQLPKDRFSAERLKGVDSTLKIQPAKLEDSAVYLCASSSGSSYNEQFFGPGTRLTVL.

V usage is TRBV6-6 and J usage is TRBJ2-2, with D possibly matching TRBD2 (6 bases). The CDR3 has 16 residues. V gave up 4 bases and J gave up 1 base, with 13 bases separating them. Per the germline V gene, CDR1 is MNHNY and CDR2 is SVGAGI (reference sequence). In DNA, the CDR3 is TGTGCCAGCAGTTCCCTAGGAGGGGTGAACACCGGGGAGCTGTTTTTT. As protein: CASSSLGGVNTGELFF.

The chain joins TRBV27 to TRBJ1-1, with D possibly matching TRBD1 (5 bases). Germline V lookup: CDR1 MNHEY, CDR2 SMNVEV (reference sequence). The V gene lost 0 bases and the J gene lost 4 bases, with 6 bases spanning the gap. This CDR3 has 13 amino acids. The CDR3 sequence is CASSLSRGTEAFF. The CDR3 DNA sequence: TGTGCCAGCAGTTTATCTAGGGGCACTGAAGCTTTCTTT.

This chain links TRBV6-5 with TRBJ2-7; 12 nucleotides line up with TRBD2. CDR1 and CDR2 (germline): MNHEY, SVGAGI. The junction had 2 bases not matched to a gene; V was cut back by 5 bases and J by 3 bases. The CDR3 length is 14 residues. The CDR3 region has the DNA TGTGCCAGCAGTCCGACTAGCGGGAGCTACGAGCAGTACTTC. It codes for CASSPTSGSYEQYF.

The genes are TRBV19 and TRBJ2-5, with D possibly called TRBD1 or TRBD2 (5 bases each). CDR3 length: 15 amino acids. Trimming took off 4 bases at V and 5 bases at J, with 17 bases between the two ends. Germline-derived CDR1 and CDR2 are LNHDA and SQIVND (reference sequence). The CDR3 coding sequence is TGTGCCAGTAGTACCCTCCGGGGCCATGGGGAGACCCAGTACTTC. It encodes CASSTLRGHGETQYF.

As for this clone: This sample includes further DNA sequences coding for the same CDR3. V gene TRBV18 combines with J gene TRBJ2-5; D uncertain. The CDR3 totals 11 residues. V gave up 3 bases and J gave up 4 bases, with 3 bases separating them. Per germline, CDR1 KGHSH and CDR2 LQKENI. The CDR3 sequence is CASSPRETQYF. CDR3 nucleotides: TGTGCCAGCTCACCTCGAGAGACCCAGTACTTC.

This chain links TRBV4-2 with TRBJ1-3; the match to TRBD1 covers 11 bases. In germline, CDR1 is LGHNA, CDR2 YNFKEQ. CDR3 length: 16 residues. V shed 3 bases and J 6 bases; nucleotides not matched to a gene: 7. This CDR3 is CASSHPPGQGENTIYF. Written as DNA, the CDR3 is TGTGCCAGCAGCCATCCCCCGGGACAGGGGGAAAACACCATATATTTT.

The chain is built from TRBV18 and TRBJ1-5; possible D gene TRBD1, 5 bases. V shed 3 bases and J shed 9 bases, with 12 bases lying between them. Germline V gene data show CDR1 as KGHSH and CDR2 as LQKENI. CDR3 length: 13 residues. As DNA, the CDR3 is TGTGCCAGCTCACCGGGACCGAAACGGCCCCAGCATTTT. It encodes CASSPGPKRPQHF.

V and J are TRBV6-6 and TRBJ1-5; TRBD1 aligns across 10 bases. V was pared by 5 bases and J by 1 base, with 2 bases of the junction left unmatched. This CDR3 comprises 15 residues. The germline V gene has CDR1 MNHNY and CDR2 SVGAGI (reference sequence). CDR3 in amino acids: CASSTGQGSNQPQHF. CDR3 in DNA: TGTGCCAGCAGTACGGGACAGGGGAGCAATCAGCCCCAGCATTTT.

This rearrangement joins TRBV6-5 to TRBJ2-1; no clear D gene. Germline V gives CDR1 MNHEY, CDR2 SVGAGI. The V end was cut by 0 bases, the J end by 5 bases, with 8 bases between. CDR3 length equals 14 residues. The CDR3 protein is CASSYSLADNEQFF. The CDR3 bases are TGTGCCAGCAGTTACTCCCTCGCTGACAATGAGCAGTTCTTC.

This chain links TRBV18 with TRBJ2-2, with D perhaps matching TRBD2 (6 bases). Germline V gives CDR1 KGHSH, CDR2 LQKENI. V lost 0 bases to trimming and J lost 9 bases, with 11 bases between them. The CDR3 totals 14 residues. The CDR3 loop is CASSPPSSDRELFF. As DNA, the CDR3 is TGTGCCAGCTCACCACCATCTAGCGACCGGGAGCTGTTTTTT.

This rearrangement joins TRBV14 to TRBJ2-3; unclear D gene. Trimming pared 0 bases from V and 4 bases from J, leaving 5 bases between. Germline V lookup: CDR1 SGHDN, CDR2 FVKESK. The CDR3 totals 13 residues. The chain's CDR3 is CASSQESPDTQYF. The CDR3 bases are TGTGCCAGCAGCCAAGAGTCGCCAGATACGCAGTATTTT. Based on the CDR3 plus reference TRBV14 and TRBJ2-3, the full variable domain is EAGVTQFPSHSVIEKGQTVTLRCDPISGHDNLYWYRRVMGKEIKFLLHFVKESKQDESGMPNNRFLAERTGGTYSTLKVQPAELEDSGVYFCASSQESPDTQYFGPGTRLTVL.

This clone appeared a single time. This chain uses TRBV9 with TRBJ2-3; TRBD2 matches 12 bases. The V gene's germline CDR1 is SGDLS and CDR2 YYNGEE. The CDR3 sequence is 19 residues long. V lost 2 bases to trimming and J lost 2 bases; unmatched junction nucleotides: 12. CDR3 in DNA: TGTGCCAGCAGCGTCGGTGCTAGCGGGAGGGAGTTTTACACAGATACGCAGTATTTT. As protein: CASSVGASGREFYTDTQYF.

The V call is TRBV19, the J call TRBJ1-2, with TRBD1 matching over 8 bases. This CDR3 is built from 13 residues. From germline, CDR1 is LNHDA and CDR2 SQIVND (reference sequence). V lost 8 bases and J lost 4; bases outside the gene matches: 6. The CDR3 nucleotides are TGTGCCAGTCAGGCAGGGGGCGGCTATGGCTACACCTTC. It codes for CASQAGGGYGYTF.

This clone was found a few times. This sequence joins TRBV7-9 and TRBJ2-7, with 13 bases fitting TRBD2. The CDR3 contains 16 residues. Germline assignment: CDR1 SEHNR and CDR2 FQNEAQ (reference sequence). V gave up 6 bases and J gave up 5 bases; unmatched junction bases: 10. The DNA of the CDR3 is TGTGCCAGCAGTTCCGGACTAGCGGGAGTGTGGAACGAGCAGTACTTC. Protein: CASSSGLAGVWNEQYF. Full variable domain (remainder filled in from reference TRBV7-9 and TRBJ2-7): DTGVSQNPRHKITKRGQNVTFRCDPISEHNRLYWYRQTLGQGPEFLTYFQNEAQLEKSRLLSDRFSAERPKGSFSTLEIQRTEQGDSAMYLCASSSGLAGVWNEQYFGPGTRLTVT.

This chain's CDR3 is CASSQAGTSTDTQYF. The CDR3 coding sequence is TGCGCCAGCAGCCAAGCCGGGACAAGTACAGATACGCAGTATTTT. The V call is TRBV4-1, the J call TRBJ2-3; D is possibly TRBD1 (6 bases). There are 15 residues in the CDR3. Germline CDR1 MGHRA, CDR2 YSYEKL. Trimming took off 1 base at V and 3 bases at J, with 11 bases between the two ends.

J is TRBJ2-1 and V is TRBV4-1; 13 bases line up with TRBD2. Looked up from germline, CDR1 is MGHRA and CDR2 is YSYEKL. This CDR3 contains 15 residues. The V and J ends lost 4 bases and 5 bases, in that order; junction bases with no gene match: 2. For the CDR3, the DNA is TGCGCCAGCAGCCTCACTAGCGGGGGGGACAATGAGCAGTTCTTC. Translated, it gives CASSLTSGGDNEQFF.

A single count supports this clone. The chain is built from TRBV3-1 (or the pseudogene TRBV3-2) and TRBJ2-5, with 9 bases matching TRBD2. From germline, CDR1 is LGHDT and CDR2 YNNKEL (reference sequence). J gave up 1 base and V 1 base, and 4 bases lay outside the gene matches. The CDR3 runs to 16 residues. The CDR3 loop reads CASSQVLTSGQETQYF. Here the CDR3 DNA reads TGTGCCAGCAGCCAAGTCTTGACTAGCGGCCAAGAGACCCAGTACTTC.

The chain combines TRBV30 with TRBJ1-1, with a tentative D call TRBD1 (5 bases). Trimming took off 5 bases at V and 4 bases at J, with 14 bases between the two ends. Germline V gene lookup returns CDR1 GTSNPN and CDR2 SVGIG (reference sequence). The CDR3 runs 13 residues. The CDR3 coding sequence is TGTGCCTGGTCAACAGGTTTTAGCACTGAAGCTTTCTTT. Translating it yields CAWSTGFSTEAFF.

The chain recombines TRBV5-3 with TRBJ2-1, with D uncertain. TRBV5-3 is identified as an open reading frame with a role that is uncertain. Trimming took 0 bases from V and 4 from J, leaving 20 bases between them. This CDR3 has 18 residues. The CDR3 sequence is CARSLVVTASNPYNEQFF. The CDR3 bases are TGTGCCAGAAGCTTGGTGGTTACGGCTAGTAACCCTTACAATGAGCAGTTCTTC.

This clone was detected once. V usage is TRBV3-1 (or the pseudogene TRBV3-2) and J usage is TRBJ2-2; the D is unclear. V gave up 1 base and J gave up 9 bases, with 9 bases separating them. Germline V lookup: CDR1 LGHDT, CDR2 YNNKEL (reference sequence). CDR3 size: 13 residues. This CDR3 is CASSQVQSRELFF. In DNA form, the CDR3 reads TGTGCCAGCAGCCAAGTACAGTCGCGGGAGCTGTTTTTT.

In regard to this clone: One end of the junction is discordant with germline, which a read error may explain. The CDR3 region is CARSRKGETQYF. The CDR3 nucleotides are TGCGCCAGAAGTCGTAAGGGAGAGACCCAGTACTTC. This sequence joins TRBV23-1 and TRBJ2-5, with no clear D. TRBV23-1 is assigned to the ORF class and has an uncertain function. The length of the CDR3 is 12 residues.